This TCR beta chain was identified in a study of siplizumab effects on memory and regulatory T cells. The repertoire was sequenced with immunoSEQ multiplex PCR; TCRdb's copy has only in-frame clones and lacks some. The sample consists of over 100,000 clones, 93% of them appearing once. This CDR3 is built from 19 residues. Trimming removed 5 bases from V and 4 bases from J; junction bases left unmatched: 17. Germline-derived CDR1 and CDR2 are SGHAT and FQNNGV. Sequenced material: Tregs sorted from blood. V and J are TRBV11-2 and TRBJ2-1; 10 nucleotides align to TRBD2. The receptor comes from a human donor in good health. The CDR3 sequence is CASSQRQGSLAGLYNEQFF. CDR3 sequence (DNA): TGTGCCAGCAGCCAAAGACAGGGATCACTAGCGGGACTTTACAATGAGCAGTTCTTC.